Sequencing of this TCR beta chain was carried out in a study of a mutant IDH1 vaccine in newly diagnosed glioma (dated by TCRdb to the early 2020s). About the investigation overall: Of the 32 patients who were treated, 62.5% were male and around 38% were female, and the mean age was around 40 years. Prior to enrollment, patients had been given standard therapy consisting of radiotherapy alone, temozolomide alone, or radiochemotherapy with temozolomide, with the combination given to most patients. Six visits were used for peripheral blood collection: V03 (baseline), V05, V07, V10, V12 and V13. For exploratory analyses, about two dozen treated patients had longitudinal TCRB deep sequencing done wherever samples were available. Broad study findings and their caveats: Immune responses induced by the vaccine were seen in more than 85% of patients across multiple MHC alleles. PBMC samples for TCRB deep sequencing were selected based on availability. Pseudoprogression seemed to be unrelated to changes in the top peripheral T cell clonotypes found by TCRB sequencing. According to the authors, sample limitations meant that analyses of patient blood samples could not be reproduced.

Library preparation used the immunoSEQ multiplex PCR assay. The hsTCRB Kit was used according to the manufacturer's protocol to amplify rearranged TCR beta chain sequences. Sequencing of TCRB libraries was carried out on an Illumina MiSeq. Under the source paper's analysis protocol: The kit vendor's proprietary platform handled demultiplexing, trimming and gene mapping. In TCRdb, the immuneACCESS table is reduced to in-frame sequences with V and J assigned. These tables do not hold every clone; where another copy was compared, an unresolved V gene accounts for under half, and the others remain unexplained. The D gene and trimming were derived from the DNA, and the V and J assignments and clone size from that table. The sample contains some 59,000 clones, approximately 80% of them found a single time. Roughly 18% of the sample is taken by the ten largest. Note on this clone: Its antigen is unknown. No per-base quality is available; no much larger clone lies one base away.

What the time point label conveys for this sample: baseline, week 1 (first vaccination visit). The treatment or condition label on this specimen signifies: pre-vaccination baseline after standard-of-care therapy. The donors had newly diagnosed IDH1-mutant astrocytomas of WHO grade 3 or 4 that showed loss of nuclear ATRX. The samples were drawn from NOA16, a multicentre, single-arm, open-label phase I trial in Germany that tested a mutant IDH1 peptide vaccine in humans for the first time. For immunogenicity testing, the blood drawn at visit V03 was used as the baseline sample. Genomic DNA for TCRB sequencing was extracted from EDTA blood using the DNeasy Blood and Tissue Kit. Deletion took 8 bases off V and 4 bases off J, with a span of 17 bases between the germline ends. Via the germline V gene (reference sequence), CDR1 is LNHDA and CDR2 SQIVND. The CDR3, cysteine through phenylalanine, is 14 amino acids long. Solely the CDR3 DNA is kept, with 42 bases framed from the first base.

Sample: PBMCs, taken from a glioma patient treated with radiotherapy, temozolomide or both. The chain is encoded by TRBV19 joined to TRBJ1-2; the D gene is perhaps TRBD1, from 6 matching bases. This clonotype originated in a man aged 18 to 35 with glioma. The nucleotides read TGTGCCAGTTGCCCAATACAGGGTCCCTATGGCTACACCTTC. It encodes CASCPIQGPYGYTF.